The 22 T cell receptor beta chains given below trace back to one sample, sequenced in a study of blood T cell repertoires in COVID-19. Sequencing was performed with immunoSEQ multiplex PCR; in TCRdb, only in-frame clones are kept and a portion is missing. The profile shows some 200,000 clones, about 79% of them singletons. The material sequenced was peripheral blood. These receptors were obtained from a woman in her seventies with acute or convalescent COVID-19.

The chain carries TRBV7-2 and TRBJ2-7; 14 bases line up with TRBD2. CDR1 and CDR2 from the germline V gene are SGHTA and FQGNSA. With 5 bases clipped from V and 6 bases from J, the junction kept 6 bases outside the gene matches. CDR3 size: 15 residues. The CDR3 is CASSRGLAGVPEQYF. As DNA, the CDR3 is TGTGCCAGCAGCAGGGGACTAGCGGGAGTCCCCGAGCAGTACTTC.

The chain combines TRBV27 with TRBJ1-5, with TRBD1 matching over 8 bases. V lost 6 bases and J lost 6; bases outside the gene matches: 4. The germline V gene has CDR1 MNHEY and CDR2 SMNVEV (reference sequence). The CDR3 contains 13 residues. The CDR3 region is CASSQGASQPQHF. The CDR3 nucleotides are TGTGCCAGCAGCCAGGGGGCAAGTCAGCCCCAGCATTTT.

Worth noting for this clone: At the DNA level, this CDR3 is encoded by other sequences in the same sample as well. The rearrangement uses TRBV18 and TRBJ1-5; TRBD1 matches 7 bases. This CDR3 has 14 residues. The trim removed 3 bases at V and 3 bases at J, leaving 2 bases unmatched. Germline CDR1 and CDR2: KGHSH and LQKENI. The CDR3: CASSPGQSNQPQHF. CDR3 nucleotides: TGTGCCAGCTCACCGGGACAGTCCAATCAGCCCCAGCATTTT. Using reference TRBV18 and TRBJ1-5 for the parts outside the CDR3, the full variable domain is NAGVMQNPRHLVRRRGQEARLRCSPMKGHSHVYWYRQLPEEGLKFMVYLQKENIIDESGMPKERFSAEFPKEGPSILRIQQVVRGDSAAYFCASSPGQSNQPQHFGDGTRLSIL.

The J gene is TRBJ2-7, the V gene TRBV4-1, with TRBD2 matching over 7 bases. Germline assignment: CDR1 MGHRA and CDR2 YSYEKL. The CDR3 extends over 16 amino acids. The trim removed 0 bases at V and 2 bases at J, leaving 7 bases unmatched. The CDR3 DNA reads TGCGCCAGCAGCCAAGAATCTAGCGGTACGACCTACGAGCAGTACTTC. It codes for CASSQESSGTTYEQYF.

This clone was recorded only once. The chain joins TRBV29-1 to TRBJ2-7; D may be TRBD2 (5 bases). CDR1 and CDR2 from the germline V gene are SQVTM and ANQGSEA. The V end was cut by 2 bases, the J end by 3 bases, with 11 bases between. The CDR3 covers 13 residues. CDR3 sequence: CSVETGSGYEQYF. The CDR3 region has the DNA TGCAGCGTTGAAACGGGAAGCGGCTACGAGCAGTACTTC.

J is TRBJ2-2 and V is TRBV5-4; unclear D gene. This CDR3 is 16 amino acids long. V was clipped by 0 bases and J by 3 bases, with 12 bases between them. The germline gives CDR1 SGHNT, CDR2 YYREEE (reference sequence). In nucleotides, the CDR3 is TGTGCCAGCAGCTTGGAGGCCGCGGTGGACACCGGGGAGCTGTTTTTT. Residues: CASSLEAAVDTGELFF.

This sequence joins TRBV5-1 and TRBJ1-2; weak D call: TRBD1 (6 bases). The CDR3 extends over 14 amino acids. With 0 bases removed from V and 2 bases from J, the gap between germline ends came to 8 bases. Per the germline V gene, CDR1 is SGHRS and CDR2 is YFSETQ. CDR3 sequence (DNA): TGCGCCAGCAGCTTGGGGGACACGAACTATGGCTACACCTTC. It is translated as CASSLGDTNYGYTF. Drawing the rest from reference TRBV5-1 and TRBJ1-2, the complete variable domain is KAGVTQTPRYLIKTRGQQVTLSCSPISGHRSVSWYQQTPGQGLQFLFEYFSETQRNKGNFPGRFSGRQFSNSRSEMNVSTLELGDSALYLCASSLGDTNYGYTFGSGTRLTVV.

The chain uses TRBV6-5 and TRBJ2-7; 8 bases agree with TRBD2. Trimming cost V 4 bases and J 5 bases; bases outside gene matches: 10. Germline V gene lookup returns CDR1 MNHEY and CDR2 SVGAGI. The CDR3 contains 15 residues. CDR3 nucleotides: TGTGCCAGCAGTTTCGAAGCGGGGGACCCCAACGAGCAGTACTTC. Translated, it gives CASSFEAGDPNEQYF.

The chain uses TRBV7-9 and TRBJ1-1, with a weak D call TRBD1 (6 bases). V was trimmed by 0 bases and J by 5 bases, leaving 13 bases between them. CDR1 SEHNR and CDR2 FQNEAQ come from the germline V gene (reference sequence). This CDR3 is 15 amino acids long. The CDR3 region is CASSLAFSGTTEAFF. CDR3 coding DNA: TGTGCCAGCAGCTTAGCATTTTCGGGGACAACTGAAGCTTTCTTT.

This sequence joins TRBV19 and TRBJ1-2, with 7 bases identical to TRBD1. Germline V gene lookup returns CDR1 LNHDA and CDR2 SQIVND (reference sequence). With 1 base clipped from V and 0 bases from J, the junction kept 8 bases outside the gene matches. This CDR3 has 17 residues. The CDR3 nucleotides are TGTGCCAGTAGTATAGCACAGGGGACGGAGACTAACTATGGCTACACCTTC. It codes for CASSIAQGTETNYGYTF.

The V and J genes are TRBV19 and TRBJ1-5; a weak D match, TRBD1 (5 bases). The germline CDR1 and CDR2 sequences are LNHDA and SQIVND (reference sequence). This CDR3 has 15 residues. The V and J ends lost 1 base and 4 bases respectively, with 11 bases between them. DNA for the CDR3: TGTGCCAGTAGTATAGCGGCCGGGGGTAATCAGCCCCAGCATTTT. Residues: CASSIAAGGNQPQHF.

This chain links TRBV9 with TRBJ2-1; 9 bases align to TRBD2. J lost 5 bases, V lost 6 bases, and 9 bases had no gene match. The germline V gene has CDR1 SGDLS and CDR2 YYNGEE. The CDR3 loop spans 15 amino acids. The CDR3 bases are TGTGCCAGCACCCGGATAGCGGGAGTAGACAATGAGCAGTTCTTC. This codes for CASTRIAGVDNEQFF.

The chain is built from TRBV9 and TRBJ2-7; D uncertain. V dropped 4 bases and J dropped 0 bases, with 17 bases sitting between them. The CDR3 is made up of 16 amino acids. Germline-derived CDR1 and CDR2 are SGDLS and YYNGEE. This CDR3 reads CASSPRSDFSSYEQYF. The DNA of the CDR3 is TGTGCCAGCAGCCCCCGATCCGATTTCAGCTCCTACGAGCAGTACTTC. Combining the CDR3 with reference TRBV9 and TRBJ2-7 gives the whole variable domain DSGVTQTPKHLITATGQRVTLRCSPRSGDLSVYWYQQSLDQGLQFLIQYYNGEERAKGNILERFSAQQFPDLHSELNLSSLELGDSALYFCASSPRSDFSSYEQYFGPGTRLTVT.

The chain recombines TRBV7-9 with TRBJ2-1, with TRBD2 as a possible D gene (6 bases). V was cut by 2 bases and J by 4 bases, with 15 bases left in between. Germline V gives CDR1 SEHNR, CDR2 FQNEAQ (reference sequence). This CDR3 has 16 amino acids. The CDR3 nucleotides read TGTGCCAGCAGCTTAAGTTTTGGGGGGACTTACAATGAGCAGTTCTTC. It translates to CASSLSFGGTYNEQFF. The whole variable domain, remainder taken from reference TRBV7-9 and TRBJ2-1, is DTGVSQNPRHKITKRGQNVTFRCDPISEHNRLYWYRQTLGQGPEFLTYFQNEAQLEKSRLLSDRFSAERPKGSFSTLEIQRTEQGDSAMYLCASSLSFGGTYNEQFFGPGTRLTVL.

This clone was counted once. The chain uses TRBV5-4 and TRBJ2-7; 7 bases match TRBD1. Losses at the gene ends were 4 bases for V and 3 bases for J; bases not matched to a gene: 10. This CDR3 is 15 amino acids long. Germline values: CDR1 SGHNT, CDR2 YYREEE (reference sequence). The CDR3 sequence is CASSRPGTEFYEQYF. Here the CDR3 DNA reads TGTGCCAGCAGCCGACCCGGGACAGAGTTCTACGAGCAGTACTTC.

The chain couples TRBV4-2 to TRBJ2-3, with D hard to call. Germline V gives CDR1 LGHNA, CDR2 YNFKEQ. The CDR3 extends over 14 amino acids. V was trimmed by 4 bases and J by 1 base, leaving 9 bases between them. The CDR3 loop reads CASSLDTRTDTQYF. As DNA, the CDR3 is TGTGCCAGCAGCCTTGACACCCGCACAGATACGCAGTATTTT.

V gene TRBV4-2 combines with J gene TRBJ2-1; 9 bases match TRBD2. The junction had 11 bases not matched to a gene; V was cut back by 0 bases and J by 5 bases. Per germline, CDR1 LGHNA and CDR2 YNFKEQ. The CDR3 has 18 amino acids. CDR3 residues: CASSQDRGGTSRNNEQFF. Written as DNA, the CDR3 is TGTGCCAGCAGCCAAGATCGGGGTGGGACTAGCCGAAACAATGAGCAGTTCTTC.

The chain links TRBV10-1 to TRBJ2-7; the D is unclear. The germline V gene has CDR1 WNHNN and CDR2 SYGVQD (reference sequence). Trimming cost V 4 bases and J 0 bases, with 10 bases left between them. The CDR3 has 14 residues. The CDR3 is CASSGQSFSYEQYF. The DNA for the CDR3 is TGCGCCAGCAGTGGTCAGTCGTTCTCCTACGAGCAGTACTTC.

This chain joins TRBV9 and TRBJ1-2; a weak D match, TRBD1 (5 bases). The CDR3 is 15 residues long. Per germline, CDR1 SGDLS and CDR2 YYNGEE. V was clipped by 6 bases and J by 3 bases, with 18 bases between them. The CDR3 sequence is CASTGGIGEDYGYTF. As DNA, the CDR3 is TGTGCCAGCACCGGGGGTATAGGGGAGGACTATGGCTACACCTTC.

This clone was counted ten times or more. V gene TRBV5-6 combines with J gene TRBJ2-1, with a weak D call TRBD1 (6 bases). This CDR3 contains 13 residues. Germline lookup yields CDR1 SGHDT and CDR2 YYEEEE. The germline V and J ends were trimmed by 4 bases and 8 bases, with 13 bases remaining between them. In DNA form, the CDR3 reads TGTGCCAGCAGCCCAACAGGGTTGGATGAGCAGTTCTTC. It translates to CASSPTGLDEQFF.

The gene calls are TRBV5-1 and TRBJ2-3, with 12 bases lining up with TRBD1. V gave up 5 bases and J gave up 4 bases; unmatched junction bases: 8. This CDR3 comprises 16 residues. Germline V CDR1 and CDR2: SGHRS, YFSETQ. Here the CDR3 reads CASRLGTGGLADTQYF. The CDR3 region has the DNA TGCGCCAGCAGACTCGGGACAGGGGGCTTAGCAGATACGCAGTATTTT.

The CDR3 region has the DNA TGTGCCAGCAGTGCCGGGACAGGGGGGACTTACGGAGCTTTCTTT. Translating it yields CASSAGTGGTYGAFF. This rearrangement joins TRBV2 to TRBJ1-1; 11 nucleotides align to TRBD1. This CDR3 spans 15 amino acids. After removal of 4 bases from V and 10 bases from J, the junction contained 11 bases not matched to a gene. From germline, CDR1 is SNHLY and CDR2 FYNNEI.